Each of the 21 T cell receptor beta chains below was sequenced from the same sample in a study of shared clonotypes between healthy human individuals. CD45RO-negative cells were positively selected for CCR7, leaving out terminally differentiated effector memory CD45RA+ cells. Sequencing was performed with immunoSEQ multiplex PCR; in TCRdb, only in-frame clones are kept and a portion is missing. The top ten clones hold around 1.8% of a sample with over 2,000,000 clones, roughly 95% of them seen once. Sequenced input: naive CD8+ T cells from PBMCs. These receptors all stem from a man aged 18 to 29 in good health. Some clones in this sample may be carry-over from other donors' samples.

J is TRBJ1-5 and V is TRBV9; D is ambiguous. The CDR3 sequence is 15 residues long. V was cut by 1 base and J by 4 bases, with 12 bases left in between. The germline CDR1 and CDR2 sequences are SGDLS and YYNGEE. In DNA form, the CDR3 reads TGTGCCAGCAGCGTACGAAGGCGCGGTAATCAGCCCCAGCATTTT. It specifies CASSVRRRGNQPQHF.

This rearrangement joins TRBV27 to TRBJ2-7; tentatively, D is TRBD2 (6 bases). In germline, CDR1 is MNHEY, CDR2 SMNVEV (reference sequence). There are 16 residues in the CDR3. V shed 3 bases and J shed 7 bases, with 22 bases lying between them. The CDR3 spells CASSLVGTGAWWEQYF. The CDR3 region has the DNA TGTGCCAGCAGTTTGGTGGGGACTGGGGCTTGGTGGGAGCAGTACTTC.

CDR3 nucleotide sequence: TGTGCCAGCAGTGAATATATTAGCACTGAAGCTTTCTTT. It encodes CASSEYISTEAFF. This sequence joins TRBV6-1 and TRBJ1-1; D is unclear. Deletions cut 2 bases from V and 4 bases from J, with 8 bases between. This CDR3 is built from 13 residues. From germline, CDR1 is MNHNS and CDR2 SASEGT.

This clone has only one observation. V and J are TRBV2 and TRBJ1-2; the D is unclear. The V and J ends lost 2 bases and 0 bases respectively, with 10 bases between them. Germline CDR1 SNHLY, CDR2 FYNNEI. The CDR3 extends over 15 amino acids. CDR3 protein: CASSETAKTNYGYTF. The CDR3 region has the DNA TGTGCCAGCAGTGAAACGGCCAAAACTAACTATGGCTACACCTTC.

The chain has TRBV4-1 and TRBJ2-2; D possibly corresponds to TRBD2 (7 bases). CDR3 length: 17 residues. Germline values: CDR1 MGHRA, CDR2 YSYEKL. The V end lost 2 bases, the J end lost 2 bases, and 15 bases lay between the germline ends. The CDR3 region is CASSQFRGAPNTGELFF. CDR3 coding DNA: TGCGCCAGCAGCCAATTTCGGGGGGCGCCTAACACCGGGGAGCTGTTTTTT.

The J gene is TRBJ1-2, the V gene TRBV15, with 7 bases that match TRBD1. The CDR3 consists of 15 residues. The V and J ends lost 5 bases and 8 bases, in that order; junction bases with no gene match: 14. Per the germline V gene, CDR1 is LNHNV and CDR2 is YYDKDF (reference sequence). CDR3 region: CATSGEGDRRRGYTF. In DNA, the CDR3 is TGTGCCACCAGCGGGGAAGGGGACAGACGACGAGGCTACACCTTC. Variable domain in full (rest from reference TRBV15 and TRBJ1-2): DAMVIQNPRYQVTQFGKPVTLSCSQTLNHNVMYWYQQKSSQAPKLLFHYYDKDFNNEADTPDNFQSRRPNTSFCFLDIRSPGLGDTAMYLCATSGEGDRRRGYTFGSGTRLTVV.

This clone was picked up one time. The V call is TRBV5-6, the J call TRBJ2-2, with D perhaps assigned TRBD1 or TRBD2 (5 bases each). V gave up 1 base and J gave up 3 bases, with 10 bases separating them. The CDR3 spans 15 residues. CDR1 is SGHDT and CDR2 is YYEEEE in the germline V gene. The CDR3 region is CASSLMGVYTGELFF. CDR3 bases: TGTGCCAGCAGCTTGATGGGGGTCTACACCGGGGAGCTGTTTTTT.

This clone was recorded only once. The genes are TRBV27 and TRBJ2-1, with 10 bases identical to TRBD2. Germline-derived CDR1 and CDR2 are MNHEY and SMNVEV (reference sequence). The CDR3 totals 14 residues. V lost 6 bases and J lost 8; bases outside the gene matches: 7. The CDR3, as DNA: TGTGCCAGCAGCCTAGCGGGAGTTGGGGATGAGCAGTTCTTC. This translates into CASSLAGVGDEQFF.

This clone was detected only once. This CDR3 is CASSIDWAGETEAFF. The DNA of the CDR3 is TGTGCCAGTAGTATAGATTGGGCCGGGGAGACTGAAGCTTTCTTT. This sequence joins TRBV19 and TRBJ1-1; D remains unclear. The V end lost 0 bases, the J end lost 5 bases, and 13 bases lay between the germline ends. From germline, CDR1 is LNHDA and CDR2 SQIVND (reference sequence). CDR3 length: 15 residues. The variable domain in full, with the rest retrieved from reference TRBV19 and TRBJ1-1, is DGGITQSPKYLFRKEGQNVTLSCEQNLNHDAMYWYRQDPGQGLRLIYYSQIVNDFQKGDIAEGYSVSREKKESFPLTVTSAQKNPTAFYLCASSIDWAGETEAFFGQGTRLTVV.

The genes are TRBV11-2 and TRBJ2-5; 12 bases fit TRBD1. The CDR3 contains 17 residues. J was trimmed by 5 bases and V by 1 base; bases with no gene match: 8. In germline, CDR1 is SGHAT, CDR2 FQNNGV. The CDR3 DNA follows: TGTGCCAGCAGCTTAGCCCCGGGACAGGGGGCCGGGGAGACCCAGTACTTC. Residues: CASSLAPGQGAGETQYF.

The chain uses TRBV13 and TRBJ2-1; 8 bases fit TRBD2. The CDR3 is 18 residues long. CDR1 PRHDT and CDR2 FYEKMQ come from the germline V gene (reference sequence). V was clipped by 5 bases and J by 0 bases; unmatched bases: 12. The CDR3 DNA reads TGTGCCAGCAGCCTGCCCCCTCGGGAGGGAACCTCCTACAATGAGCAGTTCTTC. Translated: CASSLPPREGTSYNEQFF.

This clone was seen just once. The V gene is TRBV19, the J gene TRBJ1-4; 8 nucleotides agree with TRBD1. Germline V lookup: CDR1 LNHDA, CDR2 SQIVND (reference sequence). V trimming: 6 bases; J trimming: 8 bases; junction bases outside the gene matches: 11. The CDR3 runs 15 residues. CDR3 sequence: CASRWRQGIREKLFF. Here the CDR3 DNA reads TGTGCCAGTAGATGGAGACAGGGGATCAGAGAAAAACTGTTTTTT.

The chain employs TRBV4-3 and TRBJ2-7; 8 bases are a match to TRBD2. V lost 1 base and J lost 0; bases outside the gene matches: 2. Germline V gene data show CDR1 as LGHNA and CDR2 as YSLEER. This CDR3 is 15 amino acids long. The CDR3 spells CASSQGTSSSYEQYF. The CDR3 coding sequence is TGCGCCAGCAGCCAAGGGACTAGCAGCTCCTACGAGCAGTACTTC.

The chain recombines TRBV9 with TRBJ1-3, with a weak D call TRBD1 (6 bases). Germline V gene sequence: CDR1 SGDLS, CDR2 YYNGEE. The V end was cut by 7 bases, the J end by 3 bases, with 14 bases between. The CDR3 runs to 14 residues. This chain's CDR3 is CASGRGAGGNTIYF. Here the CDR3 DNA reads TGTGCCAGCGGGAGGGGGGCCGGTGGAAACACCATATATTTT. Looking up the rest from reference TRBV9 and TRBJ1-3 gives the full variable domain: DSGVTQTPKHLITATGQRVTLRCSPRSGDLSVYWYQQSLDQGLQFLIQYYNGEERAKGNILERFSAQQFPDLHSELNLSSLELGDSALYFCASGRGAGGNTIYFGEGSWLTVV.

This clone was recorded once. This specimen includes other DNA sequences encoding the same CDR3. This sequence joins TRBV5-1 and TRBJ1-1; the D gene is possibly TRBD1 (5 bases). V lost 1 base to trimming and J lost 1 base, with 8 bases between them. The germline CDR1 and CDR2 sequences are SGHRS and YFSETQ. CDR3 length equals 14 residues. CDR3 bases: TGCGCCAGCAGCTTGTCGGGGGAGAACACTGAAGCTTTCTTT. Translation gives CASSLSGENTEAFF.

This clone has just a few counts. The sample has other DNA sequences that encode this CDR3 too. The rearrangement joins TRBV5-6 to TRBJ2-1, with D uncertain. The germline V gene encodes CDR1 SGHDT and CDR2 YYEEEE. Trimming removed 4 bases at V and 5 bases at J, with 4 bases between. The CDR3 is 11 amino acids. The CDR3 here is CASSSNNEQFF. Written as DNA, the CDR3 is TGTGCCAGCAGCAGTAACAATGAGCAGTTCTTC.

This clone was observed a single time. This sequence joins TRBV6-1 and TRBJ2-7, with TRBD2 matching over 7 bases. The CDR3 has 16 residues. V shed 4 bases, J shed 3 bases, and the junction held 12 bases outside the gene matches. Germline lookup yields CDR1 MNHNS and CDR2 SASEGT. DNA of the CDR3: TGTGCCAGCAGTGTTGCTGACGGGACTAACGACTACGAGCAGTACTTC. Its protein is CASSVADGTNDYEQYF.

V and J are TRBV6-1 and TRBJ1-5, with 7 bases that match TRBD1. The ends lost 5 bases at V and 4 bases at J; junction bases unmatched: 8. In germline, CDR1 is MNHNS, CDR2 SASEGT. The CDR3 contains 15 residues. The CDR3 DNA sequence: TGTGCCAGCAGTAGACCCCGACAGGGAAATCAGCCCCAGCATTTT. It is translated as CASSRPRQGNQPQHF.

The chain is built from TRBV7-2 and TRBJ1-6; 8 bases fit TRBD1. Trimming removed 4 bases from V and 6 bases from J; junction bases left unmatched: 5. CDR1 and CDR2 (germline): SGHTA, FQGNSA. This CDR3 is 15 amino acids long. CDR3 sequence (DNA): TGTGCCAGCAGCTCCCGGACAGGGATTAATTCACCCCTCCACTTT. Encoded protein: CASSSRTGINSPLHF. Together with reference TRBV7-2 and TRBJ1-6, the CDR3 gives the full variable domain: GAGVSQSPSNKVTEKGKDVELRCDPISGHTALYWYRQSLGQGLEFLIYFQGNSAPDKSGLPSDRFSAERTGGSVSTLTIQRTQQEDSAVYLCASSSRTGINSPLHFGNGTRLTVT.

The rearrangement links TRBV18 to TRBJ2-5; 10 positions match TRBD1. CDR3 size: 18 residues. The V segment lost 0 bases and the J segment 3 bases; nucleotides outside the gene matches: 10. The germline V gene encodes CDR1 KGHSH and CDR2 LQKENI. This chain's CDR3 is CASSPPGTGVGDEETQYF. In DNA, the CDR3 is TGTGCCAGCTCACCACCCGGGACAGGGGTAGGGGATGAAGAGACCCAGTACTTC.

This clone was observed once. This rearrangement joins TRBV7-9 to TRBJ2-7; the match to TRBD2 covers 8 bases. Germline assignment: CDR1 SEHNR and CDR2 FQNEAQ (reference sequence). This CDR3 is 16 amino acids long. The V segment lost 4 bases and the J segment 0 bases; nucleotides outside the gene matches: 8. The CDR3 sequence is CASSSTPAGGSYEQYF. CDR3 in DNA: TGTGCCAGCAGCTCGACCCCGGCGGGAGGCTCCTACGAGCAGTACTTC.